This TCR beta chain was recovered during a study of blood T cell repertoires in COVID-19 (dated by TCRdb to the early 2020s). About the full investigation: Samples covering the acute and convalescent phases of COVID-19 were provided by collaborators in the United States, Italy and Spain. The prospective study material was composed of cDNA or gDNA derived from T cells, B-cell-depleted T cells, or PBMCs. The dataset comprised deeply sampled blood TCRbeta repertoires from subjects exposed to, actively infected with, or recovered from COVID-19. The repertoires were released in a freely available public database intended as a resource for research on the immune response to SARS-CoV-2. The samples were drawn from the first 160 participants of the ongoing ImmuneRACE study and from under 1,500 subjects provided by 6 global collaborators. The sample metadata nearly always contained a de-identified subject ID, COVID-19 status, age in years and sex. HLA class I and class II types, where available, came from metadata supplied by the sample provider rather than from assay-based typing. Summary of the overall study and its limitations: Clinical and demographic metadata were provided uncurated, with the amount varying by source and participant.

Whole blood was collected in K2EDTA tubes by collaborating institutions according to the institutions' own protocols. For TCRbeta analysis, collaborators shipped samples in one of three forms: frozen whole blood, isolated PBMCs, or DNA extracted from either of those sample types. According to the germline V gene, CDR1 reads MDHEN and CDR2 reads SYDVKM. The CDR3, from cysteine to phenylalanine, totals 16 residues. Left in the record is the CDR3 DNA by itself, 48 bases read in frame from the first base. V is pruned by 6 bases and J by 7 bases, leaving 9 bases of the junction without a gene match. This clone was found once. Its antigen has not been determined. It has no much larger one-base neighbor in the sample; base qualities were not kept. TCRbeta CDR3 regions were amplified from genomic DNA by means of the immunoSEQ Assay, a bias-controlled multiplex PCR. The original pipeline was this. The number of nucleated cells in each sample was estimated by amplification of reference gene primers within the assay. To quantify the absolute abundance of each unique TCRbeta CDR3 rearrangement, sequence reads were collapsed and filtered. Productive Simpson clonality was computed per sample as the square root of Simpson's diversity index over productive rearrangements. TCRdb provides this immuneACCESS table in a form limited to in-frame rearrangements. Some clones are lacking; in checked studies, under half of them reflect an unresolved V gene, and why the rest are absent is not known. V and J calls and clone size follow that table, whereas D and trimming were derived from the DNA. A total of 20,000 to 30,000 clones appear in this sample, around 94% of them only once. The biggest ten clones account for 7% to 9% of the sample.

The sequence joins TRBV28 to TRBJ2-1; 13 middle bases align to TRBD2. This TCR was sampled from a human donor in a cohort sampled during active COVID-19. The sample consisted of peripheral blood. The sequence in DNA is TGTGCCAGCAGCCGAACGACTAGCGGGAGGCTAAATGAGCAGTTCTTC. Translated, this is CASSRTTSGRLNEQFF.